This T cell receptor (beta chain) was sequenced for a study of T cells after yellow fever vaccination. The wider study: Fractions of low cell number were prepared using SMART-Seq v4 Ultra Low Input.

The table lists this clonotype with a few counts. Generation of TCR cDNA used 5'RACE template switching (which added a universal primer site and UMIs). TCRdb redid the calling of the 5' RACE reads with MiXCR, one entry per CDR3 protein. The table shows hundreds of thousands of distinct CDR3 sequences, with roughly 13% occurring only once. The CDR3 is 14 residues long. Trimming left V 3 bases short and J 2 bases short, with 14 bases between. Germline CDR1 is DFQATT and CDR2 is SNEGSKA (reference sequence). Sample: PBMCs, taken on the day of the yellow fever booster vaccination. The rearrangement uses TRBV20-1 and TRBJ2-7; no firm D call. The sequence came from a man aged 25-45 years who received the YFV17D yellow fever vaccine. As DNA, the CDR3 is TGCAGTGCTAGCCCCGACGGAGTAACCTACGAGCAGTACTTC. The encoded protein is CSASPDGVTYEQYF.